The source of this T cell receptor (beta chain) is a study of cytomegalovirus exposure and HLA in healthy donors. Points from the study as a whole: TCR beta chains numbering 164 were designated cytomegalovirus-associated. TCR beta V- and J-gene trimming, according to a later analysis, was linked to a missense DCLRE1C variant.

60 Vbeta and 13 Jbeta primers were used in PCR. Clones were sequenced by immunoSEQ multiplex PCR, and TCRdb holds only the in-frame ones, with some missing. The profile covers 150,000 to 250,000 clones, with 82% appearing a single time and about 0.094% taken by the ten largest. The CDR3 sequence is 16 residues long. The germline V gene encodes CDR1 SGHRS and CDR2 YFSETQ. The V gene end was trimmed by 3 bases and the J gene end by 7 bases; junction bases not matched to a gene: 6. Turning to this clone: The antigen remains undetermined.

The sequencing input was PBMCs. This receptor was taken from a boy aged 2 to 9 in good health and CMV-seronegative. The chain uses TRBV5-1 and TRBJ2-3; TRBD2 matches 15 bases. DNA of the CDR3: TGCGCCAGCAGCTCACAGGGACTAGCGGGGGGAAATACGCAGTATTTT. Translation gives CASSSQGLAGGNTQYF.